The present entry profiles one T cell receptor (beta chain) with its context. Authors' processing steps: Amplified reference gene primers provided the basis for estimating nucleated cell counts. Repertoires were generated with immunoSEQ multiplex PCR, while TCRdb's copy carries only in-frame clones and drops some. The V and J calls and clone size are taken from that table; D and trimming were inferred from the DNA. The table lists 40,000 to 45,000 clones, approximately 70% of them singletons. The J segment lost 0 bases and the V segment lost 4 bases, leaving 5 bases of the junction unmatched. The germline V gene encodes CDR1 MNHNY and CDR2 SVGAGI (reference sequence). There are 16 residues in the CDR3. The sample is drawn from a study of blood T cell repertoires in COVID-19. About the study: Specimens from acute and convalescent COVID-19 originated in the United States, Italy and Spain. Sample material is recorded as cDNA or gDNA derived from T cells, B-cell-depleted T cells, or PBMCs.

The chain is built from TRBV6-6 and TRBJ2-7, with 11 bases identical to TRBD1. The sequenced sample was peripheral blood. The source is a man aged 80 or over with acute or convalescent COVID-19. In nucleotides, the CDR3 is TGTGCCAGCAGTTTGGGACAGGGGGTGTCCTCCTACGAGCAGTACTTC. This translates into CASSLGQGVSSYEQYF.